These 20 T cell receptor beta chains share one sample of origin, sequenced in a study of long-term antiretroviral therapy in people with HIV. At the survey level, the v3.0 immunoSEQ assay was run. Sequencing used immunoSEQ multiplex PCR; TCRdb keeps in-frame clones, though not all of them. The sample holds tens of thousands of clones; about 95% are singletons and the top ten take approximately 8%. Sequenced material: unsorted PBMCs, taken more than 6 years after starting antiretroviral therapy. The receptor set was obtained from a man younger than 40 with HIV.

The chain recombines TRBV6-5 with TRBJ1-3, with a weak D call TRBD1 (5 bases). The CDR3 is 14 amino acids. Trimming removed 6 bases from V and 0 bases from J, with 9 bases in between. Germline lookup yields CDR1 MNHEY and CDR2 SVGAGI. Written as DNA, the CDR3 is TGTGCCAGCAGCTGGGGGAGCTCTGGAAACACCATATATTTT. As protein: CASSWGSSGNTIYF.

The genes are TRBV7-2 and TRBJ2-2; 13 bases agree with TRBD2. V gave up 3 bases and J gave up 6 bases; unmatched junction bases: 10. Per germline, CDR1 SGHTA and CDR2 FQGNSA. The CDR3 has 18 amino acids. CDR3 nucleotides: TGTGCCAGCAGCTTCCCCACTAGCGGGAGGGCCCCACCCGGGGAGCTGTTTTTT. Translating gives CASSFPTSGRAPPGELFF.

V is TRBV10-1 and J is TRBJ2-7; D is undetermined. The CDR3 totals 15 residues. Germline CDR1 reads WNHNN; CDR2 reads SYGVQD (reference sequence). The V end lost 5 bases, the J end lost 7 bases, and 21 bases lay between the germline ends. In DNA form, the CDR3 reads TGCGCCAGCAGTCCAGGACCGCCCGCCAGTGGAGAGCAGTACTTC. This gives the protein CASSPGPPASGEQYF.

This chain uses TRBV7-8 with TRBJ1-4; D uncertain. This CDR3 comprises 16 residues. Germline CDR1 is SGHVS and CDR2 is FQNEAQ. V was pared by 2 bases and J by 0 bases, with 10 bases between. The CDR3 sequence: CASSLRSGPTNEKLFF. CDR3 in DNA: TGTGCCAGCAGCTTACGGAGTGGGCCAACTAATGAAAAACTGTTTTTT.

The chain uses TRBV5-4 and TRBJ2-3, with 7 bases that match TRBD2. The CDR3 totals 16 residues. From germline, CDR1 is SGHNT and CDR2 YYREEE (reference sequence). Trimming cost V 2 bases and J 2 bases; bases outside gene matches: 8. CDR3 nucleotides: TGTGCCAGCAGCTTCTGGGGGAGGGGCTCCACAGATACGCAGTATTTT. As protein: CASSFWGRGSTDTQYF.

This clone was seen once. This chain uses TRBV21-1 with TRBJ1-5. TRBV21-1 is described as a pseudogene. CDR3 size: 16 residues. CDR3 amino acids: CASVVYSQDQNQPQHF. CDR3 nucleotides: TGTGCCAGCGTAGTTTATAGCCAGGATCAAAATCAGCCCCAGCATTTT.

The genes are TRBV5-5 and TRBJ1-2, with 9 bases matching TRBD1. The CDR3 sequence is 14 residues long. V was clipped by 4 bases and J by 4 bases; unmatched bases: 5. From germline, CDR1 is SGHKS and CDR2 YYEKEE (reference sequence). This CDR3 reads CASSPGQGIYGYTF. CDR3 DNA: TGTGCCAGCAGCCCCGGACAGGGGATCTATGGCTACACCTTC.

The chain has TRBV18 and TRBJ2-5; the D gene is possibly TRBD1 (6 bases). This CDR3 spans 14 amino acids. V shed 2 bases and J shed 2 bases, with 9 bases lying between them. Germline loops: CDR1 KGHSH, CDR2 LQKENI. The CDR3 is CASSPITGQETQYF. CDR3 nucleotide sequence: TGTGCCAGCTCACCAATCACAGGGCAAGAGACCCAGTACTTC.

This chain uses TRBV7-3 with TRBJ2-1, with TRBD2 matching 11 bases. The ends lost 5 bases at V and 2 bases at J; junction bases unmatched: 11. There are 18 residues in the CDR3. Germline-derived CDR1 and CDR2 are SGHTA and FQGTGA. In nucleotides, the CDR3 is TGTGCCAGCAGCCCCTATGCCGGGACTAGCGGAACCTACAATGAGCAGTTCTTC. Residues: CASSPYAGTSGTYNEQFF.

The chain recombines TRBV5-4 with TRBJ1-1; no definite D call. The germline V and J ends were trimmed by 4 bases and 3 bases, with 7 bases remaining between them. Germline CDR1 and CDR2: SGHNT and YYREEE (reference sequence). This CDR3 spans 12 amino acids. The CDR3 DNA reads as TGTGCCAGCAGCGCGGTAGACACTGAAGCTTTCTTT. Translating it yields CASSAVDTEAFF.

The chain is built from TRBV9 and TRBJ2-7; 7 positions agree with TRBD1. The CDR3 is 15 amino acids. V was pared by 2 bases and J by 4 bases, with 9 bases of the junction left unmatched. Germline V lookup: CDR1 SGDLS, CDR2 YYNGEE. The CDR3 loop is CASSVGLGGGYEQYF. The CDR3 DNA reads TGTGCCAGCAGCGTCGGATTAGGGGGCGGTTACGAGCAGTACTTC. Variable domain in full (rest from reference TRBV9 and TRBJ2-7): DSGVTQTPKHLITATGQRVTLRCSPRSGDLSVYWYQQSLDQGLQFLIQYYNGEERAKGNILERFSAQQFPDLHSELNLSSLELGDSALYFCASSVGLGGGYEQYFGPGTRLTVT.

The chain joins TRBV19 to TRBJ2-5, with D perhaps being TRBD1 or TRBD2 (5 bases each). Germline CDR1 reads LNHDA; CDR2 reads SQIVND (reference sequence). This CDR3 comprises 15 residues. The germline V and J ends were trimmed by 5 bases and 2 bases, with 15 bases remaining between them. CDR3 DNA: TGTGCCAGTAGTCATACCGGGACGGAGCAAGAGACCCAGTACTTC. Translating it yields CASSHTGTEQETQYF.

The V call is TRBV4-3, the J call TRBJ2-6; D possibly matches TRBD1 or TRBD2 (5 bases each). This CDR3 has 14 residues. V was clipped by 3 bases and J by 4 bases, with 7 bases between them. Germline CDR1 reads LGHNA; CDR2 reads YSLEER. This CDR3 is CASSQGDGANVLTF. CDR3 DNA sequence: TGCGCCAGCAGCCAGGGGGACGGGGCCAACGTCCTGACTTTC.

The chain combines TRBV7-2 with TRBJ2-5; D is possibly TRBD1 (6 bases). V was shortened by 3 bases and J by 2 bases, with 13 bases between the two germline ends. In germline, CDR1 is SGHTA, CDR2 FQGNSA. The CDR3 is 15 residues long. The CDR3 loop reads CASSLGATGQETQYF. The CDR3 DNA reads TGTGCCAGCAGCTTGGGCGCGACAGGTCAAGAGACCCAGTACTTC.

CDR3: CASSLEVSQKFGYTF. In DNA form, the CDR3 reads TGCGCCAGCAGCCTAGAAGTCAGCCAGAAGTTTGGCTACACCTTC. This chain links TRBV4-3 with TRBJ1-2; unclear D gene. Germline V CDR1 and CDR2: LGHNA, YSLEER. Trimming pared 4 bases from V and 7 bases from J, leaving 19 bases between. This CDR3 comprises 15 residues.

CDR3 amino acids: CASSPRTGSSTDTQYF. The CDR3 region has the DNA TGTGCCAGCAGTCCCCGGACAGGTTCTAGCACAGATACGCAGTATTTT. V and J are TRBV27 and TRBJ2-3; 7 nucleotides agree with TRBD1. Germline CDR1 MNHEY, CDR2 SMNVEV (reference sequence). V was clipped by 5 bases and J by 0 bases; unmatched bases: 8. CDR3 length: 16 residues.

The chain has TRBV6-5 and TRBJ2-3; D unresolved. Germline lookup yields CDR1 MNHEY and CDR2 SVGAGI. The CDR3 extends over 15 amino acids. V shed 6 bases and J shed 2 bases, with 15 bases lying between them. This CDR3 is CASSQDPTVTDTQYF. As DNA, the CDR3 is TGTGCCAGCAGCCAGGACCCTACTGTCACAGATACGCAGTATTTT.

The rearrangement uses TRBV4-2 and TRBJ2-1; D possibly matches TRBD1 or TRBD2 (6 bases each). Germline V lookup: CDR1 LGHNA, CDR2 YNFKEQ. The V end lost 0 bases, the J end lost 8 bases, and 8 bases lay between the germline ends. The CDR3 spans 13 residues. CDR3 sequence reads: CASSQEGGDEQFF. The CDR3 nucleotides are TGTGCCAGCAGCCAAGAGGGGGGCGATGAGCAGTTCTTC.

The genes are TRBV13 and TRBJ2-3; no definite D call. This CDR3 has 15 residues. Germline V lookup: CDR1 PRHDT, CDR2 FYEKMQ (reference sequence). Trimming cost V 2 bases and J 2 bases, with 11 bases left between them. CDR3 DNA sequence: TGTGCCAGCAGCTTACTATCGGCCTCCACAGATACGCAGTATTTT. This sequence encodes CASSLLSASTDTQYF.

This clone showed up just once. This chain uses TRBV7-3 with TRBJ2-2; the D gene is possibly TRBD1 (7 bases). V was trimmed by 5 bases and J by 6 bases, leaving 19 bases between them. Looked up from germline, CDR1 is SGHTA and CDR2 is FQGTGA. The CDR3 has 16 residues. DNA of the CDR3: TGTGCCAGCAGCAAACAGGGGAGGCGAAGAGCCGGGGAGCTGTTTTTT. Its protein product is CASSKQGRRRAGELFF.